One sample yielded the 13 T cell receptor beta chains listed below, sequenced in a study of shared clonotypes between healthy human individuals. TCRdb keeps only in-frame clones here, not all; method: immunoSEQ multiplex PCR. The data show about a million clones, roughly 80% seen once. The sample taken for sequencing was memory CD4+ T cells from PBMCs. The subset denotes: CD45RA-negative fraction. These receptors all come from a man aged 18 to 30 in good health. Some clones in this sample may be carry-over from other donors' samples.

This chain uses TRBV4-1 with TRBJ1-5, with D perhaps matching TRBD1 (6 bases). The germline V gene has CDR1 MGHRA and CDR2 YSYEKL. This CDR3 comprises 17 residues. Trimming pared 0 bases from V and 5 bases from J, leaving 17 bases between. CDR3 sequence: CASSQDTTAQGYQPQHF. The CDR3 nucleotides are TGCGCCAGCAGCCAAGACACGACGGCCCAGGGGTATCAGCCCCAGCATTTT.

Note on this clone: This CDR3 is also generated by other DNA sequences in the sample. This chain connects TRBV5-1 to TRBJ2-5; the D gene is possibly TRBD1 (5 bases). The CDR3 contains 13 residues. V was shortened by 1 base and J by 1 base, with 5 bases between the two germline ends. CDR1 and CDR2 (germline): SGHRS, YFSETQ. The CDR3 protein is CASSLQGQETQYF. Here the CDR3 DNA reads TGCGCCAGCAGCTTGCAGGGCCAAGAGACCCAGTACTTC.

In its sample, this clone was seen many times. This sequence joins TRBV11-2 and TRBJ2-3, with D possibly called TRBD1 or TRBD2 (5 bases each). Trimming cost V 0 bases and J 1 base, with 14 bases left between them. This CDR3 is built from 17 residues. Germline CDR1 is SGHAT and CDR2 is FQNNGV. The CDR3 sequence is CASSLDLRGVGTDTQYF. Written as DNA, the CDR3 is TGTGCCAGCAGCTTAGATCTTCGGGGCGTGGGCACAGATACGCAGTATTTT.

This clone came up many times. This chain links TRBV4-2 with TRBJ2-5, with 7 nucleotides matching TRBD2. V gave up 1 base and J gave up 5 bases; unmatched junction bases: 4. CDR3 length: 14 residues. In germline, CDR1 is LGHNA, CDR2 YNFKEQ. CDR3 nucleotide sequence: TGTGCCAGCAGCCAAGGGGGAGGGGCGGAGACCCAGTACTTC. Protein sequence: CASSQGGGAETQYF.

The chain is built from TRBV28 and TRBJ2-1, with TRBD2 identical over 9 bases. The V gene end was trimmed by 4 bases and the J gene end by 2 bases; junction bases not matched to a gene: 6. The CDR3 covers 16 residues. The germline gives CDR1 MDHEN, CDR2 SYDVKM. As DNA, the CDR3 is TGTGCCAGCAGTTCCCCGACTAGCGGACCCTACAATGAGCAGTTCTTC. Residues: CASSSPTSGPYNEQFF.

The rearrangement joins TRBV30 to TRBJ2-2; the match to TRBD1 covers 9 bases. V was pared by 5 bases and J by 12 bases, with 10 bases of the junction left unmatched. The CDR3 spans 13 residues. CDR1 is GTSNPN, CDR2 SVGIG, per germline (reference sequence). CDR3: CAWGPGQGSKLFF. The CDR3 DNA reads TGTGCCTGGGGACCGGGACAGGGCTCGAAGCTGTTTTTT. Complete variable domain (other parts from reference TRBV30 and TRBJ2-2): SQTIHQWPATLVQPVGSPLSLECTVEGTSNPNLYWYRQAAGRGLQLLFYSVGIGQISSEVPQNLSASRPQDRQFILSSKKLLLSDSGFYLCAWGPGQGSKLFFGEGSRLTVL.

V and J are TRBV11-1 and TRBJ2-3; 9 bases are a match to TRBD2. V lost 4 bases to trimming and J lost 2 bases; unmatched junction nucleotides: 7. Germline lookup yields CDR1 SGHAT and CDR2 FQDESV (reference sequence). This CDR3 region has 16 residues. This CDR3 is CASSSLAGGFTDTQYF. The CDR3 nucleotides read TGTGCCAGCAGCTCCCTGGCGGGAGGGTTCACAGATACGCAGTATTTT.

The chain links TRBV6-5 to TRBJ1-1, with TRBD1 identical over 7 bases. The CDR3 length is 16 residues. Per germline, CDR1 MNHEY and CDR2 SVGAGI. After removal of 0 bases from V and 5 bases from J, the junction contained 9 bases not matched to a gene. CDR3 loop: CASSYSLRQGGTEAFF. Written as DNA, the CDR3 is TGTGCCAGCAGTTACTCTCTGAGGCAGGGGGGGACTGAAGCTTTCTTT.

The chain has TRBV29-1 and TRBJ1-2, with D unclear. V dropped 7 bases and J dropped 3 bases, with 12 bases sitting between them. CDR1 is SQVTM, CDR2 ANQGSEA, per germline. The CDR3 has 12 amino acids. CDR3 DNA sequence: TGCAGCGCTGCGCACCGGGACTATGGCTACACCTTC. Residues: CSAAHRDYGYTF.

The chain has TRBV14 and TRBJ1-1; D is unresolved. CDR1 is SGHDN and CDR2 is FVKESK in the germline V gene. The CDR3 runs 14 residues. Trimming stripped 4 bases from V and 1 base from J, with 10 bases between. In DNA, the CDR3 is TGTGCCAGCAGCCCCATCAGGACGAACACTGAAGCTTTCTTT. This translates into CASSPIRTNTEAFF.

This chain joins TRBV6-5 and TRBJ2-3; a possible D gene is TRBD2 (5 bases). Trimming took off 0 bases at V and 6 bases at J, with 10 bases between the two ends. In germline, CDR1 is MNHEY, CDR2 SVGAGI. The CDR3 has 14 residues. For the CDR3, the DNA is TGTGCCAGCAGTTACTCGGAGGCAGTCGATACGCAGTATTTT. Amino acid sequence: CASSYSEAVDTQYF.

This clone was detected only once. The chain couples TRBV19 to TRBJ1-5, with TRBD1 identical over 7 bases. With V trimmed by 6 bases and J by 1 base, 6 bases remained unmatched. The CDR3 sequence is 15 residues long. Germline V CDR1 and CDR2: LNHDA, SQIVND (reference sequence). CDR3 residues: CASSPRDSSNQPQHF. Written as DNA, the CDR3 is TGTGCCAGTAGCCCGCGGGACAGCAGCAATCAGCCCCAGCATTTT.

The CDR3: CASSQAPTANYEQYF. For the CDR3, the DNA is TGTGCCAGTAGCCAAGCCCCGACCGCAAACTACGAGCAGTACTTC. The V and J genes are TRBV19 and TRBJ2-7; D unresolved. In germline, CDR1 is LNHDA, CDR2 SQIVND (reference sequence). The CDR3 covers 15 residues. With 6 bases removed from V and 3 bases from J, the gap between germline ends came to 18 bases.